A selection of T cell receptor beta chains follows, all from one sample in a study of T cell repertoires in cytomegalovirus infection. Using its own MiXCR run on the reads, TCRdb lists one record per CDR3 protein. The sample has approximately 170,000 distinct CDR3 sequences; 15% to 20% are singletons. What was sequenced was CD8+ T cells from PBMCs. All receptors come from a human donor in good health (CMV status not recorded). Some clones in this sample may be carry-over from other donors' samples. The conserved cysteine and the conserved F or W are not part of the CDR3 here. D genes are given only for firm matches.

TRBV10-3 | . | 10 | AISEDRNEQY
TRBV19 | . | 11 | ASSLGAGDGYT
TRBV27 | . | 11 | ASSSRGPSGAF
TRBV6-2/TRBV6-3 | . | 10 | ASSYRGAEQF
TRBV15 | . | 13 | ATADRRRDSYEQY
TRBV7-2 | TRBD1 | 12 | ASSLGGQGTEAF
TRBV7-8 | . | 11 | ASSLRMTGELF
TRBV7-2 | TRBD2 | 14 | ASSLGGSGGAYEQY
TRBV28 | . | 13 | ASSFGGPMNTEAF
TRBV11-1 | . | 13 | ASSPKTGHYNEQF
TRBV7-8 | . | 11 | ASSSAGTGIGY
TRBV7-2 | . | 12 | ASSLAIRYNEQF
TRBV6-2/TRBV6-3 | TRBD1 | 13 | ASSWRRGIPGELF
TRBV19 | . | 14 | ASNSNRDRSNQPQH
TRBV15 | TRBD1 | 12 | ATSDRQGNYGYT
TRBV29-1 | . | 11 | SVEDLEGVEAF
TRBV7-2 | . | 13 | ASSPVAATKNIQY
TRBV7-8 | TRBD1 | 16 | ASTQTTGALLPNYGYT
TRBV10-3 | TRBD2 | 15 | AISDPKLAGGYNEQF
TRBV6-1 | . | 11 | ASSEVEFTEAF
TRBV7-6 | TRBD2 | 13 | ASRGLAGRGNEQF
TRBV7-2 | . | 12 | ASTPPGPGETQY
TRBV4-3 | . | 12 | ASSQEEAEYEQY
TRBV27 | . | 13 | ASSLSRVRTGELF
TRBV4-1 | . | 13 | ASSQGPGRYNEQF
TRBV7-2 | . | 13 | ASSPSTGPPYEQY
TRBV28 | TRBD1 | 17 | ASSLTYRDRGLGANVLT
TRBV7-9 | . | 13 | ASSLDVGAVSGAF
TRBV7-6 | TRBD2 | 13 | ASSHGAGGSYEQY
TRBV6-6 | . | 14 | ASSYSLAGAYSEAF
TRBV29-1 | . | 12 | SVQPGSTYNEQF
TRBV10-3 | TRBD1 | 13 | AISEAGGPSYEQY
TRBV10-3 | . | 13 | AISEYSESTDTQY
TRBV6-1 | . | 13 | ASTKGGTTYNEQF
TRBV7-8 | TRBD2 | 14 | ASSRLAGGELYEQY
TRBV20-1 | TRBD2 | 12 | SAKPRGRDYEQY
TRBV7-9 | TRBD1 | 14 | ASSPTPGTGGNEQF
TRBV7-3 | . | 13 | ASSLNLGSEETQY
TRBV4-3 | TRBD2 | 15 | ASSQDRAGGPLETQY
TRBV29-1 | TRBD1 | 11 | SADRGDYNEQF